This T cell receptor (beta chain) was identified during a study of T cell responses to AZD1222 COVID-19 vaccine. Germline V gene data show CDR1 as LNHDA and CDR2 as SQIVND (reference sequence). The CDR3 has 15 amino acids. V shed 3 bases, J shed 6 bases, and the junction held 7 bases outside the gene matches. Study-wide points: Researchers took repertoire samples only after the peak T cell response had come. A mostly white British donor set with more females was recruited, and clonal diversity was possibly underestimated.

On this clone: Its antigen is not known.

The repertoire was sequenced with immunoSEQ multiplex PCR; TCRdb's copy has only in-frame clones and lacks some. The data contain tens of thousands of clones, 89% of them seen just once; the ten biggest clones take up 28%. The clonotype originates from an adult who received the AZD1222 COVID-19 vaccine. The chain employs TRBV19 and TRBJ2-1, with TRBD2 matching 8 bases. The sample consisted of peripheral blood, taken 28 days after the second AZD1222 dose. In DNA, the CDR3 is TGTGCCAGTAGTATGGGTTCGGGAGGGGCCAATGAGCAGTTCTTC. It codes for CASSMGSGGANEQFF.